This is a list of T cell receptor beta chains from one sample in a study of OX40 agonist ivuxolimab in advanced cancers. Libraries were prepared by immunoSEQ multiplex PCR; TCRdb keeps only in-frame clonotypes and omits some of them. Here the sample spans 15,000 to 20,000 clones, about 92% being singletons. The sequencing here drew on CD4+ or CD8+ T cells sorted from blood, taken in a trial of the OX40 agonist ivuxolimab. These receptors came from an adult with an advanced solid tumor such as melanoma, head and neck, liver or kidney cancer. CDR3s include the opening cysteine and the closing phenylalanine or tryptophan. A D gene is named only where the DNA matches it firmly. Some rows have no size entry. The others give once, few or many, or a class for an expanded clone.

j_call clone_size v_call d_call cdr3_nt cdr3_aa
TRBJ1-2 few TRBV19 TRBD1 TGTGCCACTCTGGACAGGGGAGGCTACACCTTC CATLDRGGYTF
TRBJ2-5 NA TRBV7-9 NA TGTGCCAGCAGCTCCGGTACACAAGAGACCCAGTACTTC CASSSGTQETQYF
TRBJ2-5 NA TRBV28 NA TGTGCCACCATGCCCGGGGTTGGTTCGGAGACCCAGTACTTC CATMPGVGSETQYF
TRBJ1-6 NA TRBV28 TRBD1 TGTGCCAGCAGTTTCCGGGACAGGGGCGCACCCCTCCACTTT CASSFRDRGAPLHF
TRBJ2-7 NA TRBV28 NA TGTGCCAGCAGTCCTGACACGATGAGCTCCTACGAGCAGTACTTC CASSPDTMSSYEQYF
TRBJ1-2 NA TRBV6-5 NA TGTGCCAGCAGTAGCGGCGCGACAGTTGGCTACACCTTC CASSSGATVGYTF
TRBJ1-2 NA TRBV28 NA TGTGCCAGCAGTTTCCCCGAGGGCTACACCTTC CASSFPEGYTF
TRBJ1-5 NA TRBV4-3 NA TGCGCCAGCAGCCAAGGAACCGCAGCCAATCAGCCCCAGCATTTT CASSQGTAANQPQHF
TRBJ1-6 NA TRBV5-1 TRBD1 TGCGCCAGCAGCTGGGACAGAACCTATAATTCACCCCTCCACTTT CASSWDRTYNSPLHF
TRBJ2-7 NA TRBV27 NA TGTGCCAGCAGTTTGTTGGACACTTCCTACGAGCAGTACTTC CASSLLDTSYEQYF
TRBJ2-2 NA TRBV27 NA TGTGCCAGCACCAACACCGGGGAGCTGTTTTTT CASTNTGELFF
TRBJ1-5 NA TRBV6-5 NA TGTGCCAGCAGACACTGGGACCCGAATCAGCCCCAGCATTTT CASRHWDPNQPQHF
TRBJ2-7 NA TRBV27 TRBD2 TGTGCCAGCAGTTTACTAGCGGGAGGGCTCTACGAGCAGTACTTC CASSLLAGGLYEQYF
TRBJ2-7 NA TRBV5-6 NA TGTGCCAGCAGGGGTGGGTTTAGCTCCTACGAGCAGTACTTC CASRGGFSSYEQYF
TRBJ2-7 NA TRBV28 TRBD1 TGTGCCAGCAGTTTCCGCGACAGGGGAGGCTACGAGCAGTACTTC CASSFRDRGGYEQYF
TRBJ1-2 NA TRBV4-3 NA TGCGCCAGCAGCCAAGATCGGGGCAGGCCATATGGCTACACCTTC CASSQDRGRPYGYTF
TRBJ2-7 NA TRBV14 NA TGTGCCAGCAGTCGAGGGGCGGACTCCTACGAGCAGTACTTC CASSRGADSYEQYF
TRBJ2-5 NA TRBV28 NA TGTGCCAGCAGCCCGACAGGGACTCAAGCGACCCAGTACTTC CASSPTGTQATQYF
TRBJ2-7 NA TRBV9 TRBD2 TGTGCCAGCAGCAATAGCGGGAGCTACGAGCAGTACTTC CASSNSGSYEQYF
TRBJ2-6 NA TRBV11-3 NA TGTGCCAGCAGCTTAGGGTGGGGAGTCGCTCTCGCTGGGGCCAACGTCCTGACTTTC CASSLGWGVALAGANVLTF
TRBJ2-1 NA TRBV29-1 NA TGCAGCGCCCCGACAGGTGTAGAGCAGTTCTTC CSAPTGVEQFF
TRBJ2-5 NA TRBV10-3 TRBD2 TGTGCCATCAGCGCGGGGGAAGGAGGGACCCAGTACTTC CAISAGEGGTQYF
TRBJ2-7 NA TRBV27 NA TGTGCCAGCAGTAACCGGGACTCCGACGGGCAGTACTTC CASSNRDSDGQYF
TRBJ2-1 NA TRBV5-6 NA TGTGCCAGCAGCTTGATGCTCTACAATGAGCAGTTCTTC CASSLMLYNEQFF
TRBJ2-1 NA TRBV30 TRBD2 TGTGCCTGGAGTTCCGCAACTAGCGGGAGTTACAATGAGCAGTTCTTC CAWSSATSGSYNEQFF
TRBJ1-2 NA TRBV6-4 NA TGTGCCAGCAGTGAGTGGGTGATGGGGAACTATGGCTACACCTTC CASSEWVMGNYGYTF
TRBJ1-2 NA TRBV4-3 NA TGCGCCAGCAGCCAAGCCAGGGGCAGTGGGGGCTATGGCTACACCTTC CASSQARGSGGYGYTF
TRBJ2-7 NA TRBV14 TRBD1 TGTGCCAGCAGCCAACGGACAGGCTACGAGCAGTACTTC CASSQRTGYEQYF
TRBJ1-3 NA TRBV7-9 NA TGTGCCAGCATTATGGAAACTGGAAACACCATATATTTT CASIMETGNTIYF
TRBJ1-4 medium-sized TRBV6-5 NA TGTGCCAGCAGTTACTCGTCGGGGGGAAAACTGTTTTTT CASSYSSGGKLFF
TRBJ1-4 NA TRBV30 NA TGTGCCTGGGATTCTAAAAATGAAAAACTGTTTTTT CAWDSKNEKLFF
TRBJ2-7 NA TRBV11-2 NA TGTGCCAGCAGCTTAGGTTACGACACTTCCTACGAGCAGTACTTC CASSLGYDTSYEQYF
TRBJ2-7 NA TRBV18 NA TGTGCCAGCTCACCTAGGGACATGAGCTACGAGCAGTACTTC CASSPRDMSYEQYF
TRBJ2-3 NA TRBV29-1 TRBD2 TGCAGCGTCCTAGGGGACTGGACTAGCGGGAGAACTGCAGATACGCAGTATTTT CSVLGDWTSGRTADTQYF
TRBJ2-1 NA TRBV4-2 TRBD1 TGTGCCAGCAGTCCAGGGGGCGCCTACAATGAGCAGTTCTTC CASSPGGAYNEQFF
TRBJ1-3 NA TRBV6-4 TRBD1 TGTGCCAGCAGTGACTCGAGGGACAGGGAGGGTAAACTCTCTGGAAACACCATATATTTT CASSDSRDREGKLSGNTIYF
TRBJ2-7 NA TRBV6-5 TRBD1 TGTGCCAGCAGTCCCCCGGGACAGTGGTACTACGAGCAGTACTTC CASSPPGQWYYEQYF
TRBJ2-7 NA TRBV11-2 NA TGTGCCAGCAGTCTAGCGTACAGCGGCTACGAGCAGTACTTC CASSLAYSGYEQYF
TRBJ2-7 NA TRBV7-9 NA TGTGCCAGCAGCTTGGCAGACAGATCCTACGAGCAGTACTTC CASSLADRSYEQYF
TRBJ2-1 NA TRBV11-2 TRBD2 TGTGCCAGCAGCTTAGGTGCAGCGGGAAGGGATGAGCAGTTCTTC CASSLGAAGRDEQFF